The 5 T cell receptor beta chains below all came from one sample that was sequenced in a study of T cell changes during pregnancy in multiple sclerosis. Produced via immunoSEQ multiplex PCR; TCRdb's table is partial and in-frame only. Seen here are about 39,000 clones, approximately 94% observed once, and the top ten hold about 0.38%. Here the sequenced sample was CD4+ T cells from peripheral blood mononuclear cells, taken after pregnancy. These receptor sequences come from a female donor with multiple sclerosis, enrolled in a pregnancy study.

The rearrangement joins TRBV7-8 to TRBJ2-7, with D hard to call. Germline V gives CDR1 SGHVS, CDR2 FQNEAQ. Trimming removed 5 bases from V and 0 bases from J, with 14 bases in between. This CDR3 is built from 15 residues. The CDR3 here is CASSTRPGSSYEQYF. In nucleotides, the CDR3 is TGTGCCAGCAGCACCCGACCGGGTAGCTCCTACGAGCAGTACTTC.

The chain employs TRBV7-6 and TRBJ2-2; 10 positions agree with TRBD2. From germline, CDR1 is SGHVS and CDR2 FNYEAQ. Trimming removed 0 bases from V and 6 bases from J; junction bases left unmatched: 10. The CDR3 is 18 amino acids. The CDR3 nucleotides are TGTGCCAGCAGCTTAGCCTGGTCGGGGCTAGCGGGGGCCGGGGAGCTGTTTTTT. It translates to CASSLAWSGLAGAGELFF. Together with reference TRBV7-6 and TRBJ2-2, the CDR3 gives the full variable domain: GAGVSQSPRYKVTKRGQDVALRCDPISGHVSLYWYRQALGQGPEFLTYFNYEAQQDKSGLPNDRFSAERPEGSISTLTIQRTEQRDSAMYRCASSLAWSGLAGAGELFFGEGSRLTVL.

The chain is built from TRBV13 and TRBJ1-2; D gene uncertain. Germline V gene lookup returns CDR1 PRHDT and CDR2 FYEKMQ (reference sequence). The CDR3 runs to 12 residues. V lost 5 bases, J lost 4 bases, and 8 bases lay in between. The CDR3, as DNA: TGTGCCAGCAGCCAGGCCACCTATGGCTACACCTTC. It encodes CASSQATYGYTF.

The sample holds one count of this clone. V gene TRBV5-1 combines with J gene TRBJ2-1, with 16 nucleotides matching TRBD2. The CDR3 has 14 residues. Per germline, CDR1 SGHRS and CDR2 YFSETQ. V lost 4 bases and J lost 14; bases outside the gene matches: 6. CDR3 sequence: CASSGGLAGGTEFF. The CDR3 DNA reads TGCGCCAGCAGCGGGGGACTAGCGGGGGGGACGGAGTTCTTC.

The V call is TRBV5-5, the J call TRBJ2-2; tentatively, D is TRBD2 (6 bases). Trimming took off 4 bases at V and 2 bases at J, with 15 bases between the two ends. Germline CDR1 reads SGHKS; CDR2 reads YYEKEE (reference sequence). There are 16 residues in the CDR3. This CDR3 reads CASSPNPGVNTGELFF. The CDR3, as DNA: TGTGCCAGCAGCCCCAACCCGGGGGTTAACACCGGGGAGCTGTTTTTT.